These 18 T cell receptor beta chains originate from one sample sequenced in a study of cytomegalovirus exposure and HLA in healthy donors. PCR was performed using 60 Vbeta and 13 Jbeta primers. Sequenced by immunoSEQ multiplex PCR; TCRdb stores in-frame clones only, minus some. This table lists tens of thousands of clones. Sequenced: PBMCs. These receptors came from a female donor in good health and CMV-seropositive.

The chain links TRBV18 to TRBJ1-4; the match to TRBD1 covers 9 bases. The CDR3 runs 15 residues. V was pared by 5 bases and J by 8 bases, with 9 bases of the junction left unmatched. Germline V gene lookup returns CDR1 KGHSH and CDR2 LQKENI. The CDR3, as DNA: TGTGCCAGCTCAAGCTCCGGGACAGGGTTAGAAAAACTGTTTTTT. Translating gives CASSSSGTGLEKLFF.

The chain links TRBV4-3 to TRBJ2-3, with 9 bases fitting TRBD1. The germline V gene has CDR1 LGHNA and CDR2 YSLEER. V trimming: 3 bases; J trimming: 5 bases; junction bases outside the gene matches: 9. This CDR3 region has 16 residues. CDR3 DNA sequence: TGCGCCAGCAGCCAGGAACAGGGGGCGCGAAGAGATACGCAGTATTTT. Amino acids: CASSQEQGARRDTQYF.

The V call is TRBV11-2, the J call TRBJ2-5; no firm D call. CDR3 length equals 12 residues. The germline gives CDR1 SGHAT, CDR2 FQNNGV. V lost 1 base and J lost 5, with 5 bases in between. In DNA, the CDR3 is TGTGCCAGCAGCTTAGGAGAGGAGACCCAGTACTTC. Its translation: CASSLGEETQYF.

The rearrangement joins TRBV15 to TRBJ1-1; D is uncertain. V was clipped by 0 bases and J by 12 bases, with 14 bases between them. Per the germline V gene, CDR1 is LNHNV and CDR2 is YYDKDF (reference sequence). There are 13 residues in the CDR3. DNA for the CDR3: TGTGCCACCAGCAGAGAACGGGGTCAAAGGACTTTCTTT. It codes for CATSRERGQRTFF.

The CDR3 spells CASSFQRVSDEQYF. The DNA for the CDR3 is TGTGCCAGCAGCTTTCAACGGGTTTCCGACGAGCAGTACTTC. The chain combines TRBV5-8 with TRBJ2-7; D call uncertain. CDR1 and CDR2 (germline): SGHTS, YDEGEE. The V end was cut by 2 bases, the J end by 5 bases, with 14 bases between. The CDR3 totals 14 residues.

The V and J genes are TRBV11-3 and TRBJ1-1, with D uncertain. CDR3 length: 15 amino acids. The V gene lost 3 bases and the J gene lost 4 bases, with 15 bases spanning the gap. The germline gives CDR1 SGHNT, CDR2 YENEEA. This CDR3 reads CASSLNGVVGTEAFF. CDR3 sequence (DNA): TGTGCCAGCAGCTTGAACGGTGTGGTCGGCACTGAAGCTTTCTTT.

This chain links TRBV7-8 with TRBJ2-2, with 7 bases aligning to TRBD1. Germline CDR1 SGHVS, CDR2 FQNEAQ. Losses at the gene ends were 3 bases for V and 4 bases for J; bases not matched to a gene: 11. The CDR3 spans 17 residues. This CDR3 reads CASSLGSRGPGTGELFF. The CDR3 region has the DNA TGTGCCAGCAGCTTGGGATCTAGGGGGCCGGGCACCGGGGAGCTGTTTTTT.

The V call is TRBV18, the J call TRBJ2-3, with TRBD2 as a possible D gene (7 bases). This CDR3 has 14 amino acids. Trimming stripped 1 base from V and 4 bases from J, with 9 bases between. Germline V CDR1 and CDR2: KGHSH, LQKENI. The CDR3 is CASSPREGADTQYF. The CDR3 region has the DNA TGTGCCAGCTCACCACGGGAGGGGGCAGATACGCAGTATTTT.

The chain has TRBV6-5 and TRBJ2-7; 7 nucleotides agree with TRBD2. The V gene end was trimmed by 2 bases and the J gene end by 3 bases; junction bases not matched to a gene: 7. CDR1 and CDR2 (germline): MNHEY, SVGAGI. The CDR3 spans 15 residues. CDR3 sequence: CASSYDRGRVYEQYF. As DNA, the CDR3 is TGTGCCAGCAGTTACGATAGAGGGAGGGTCTACGAGCAGTACTTC.

The CDR3 is CASSPTGSLRPLHF. CDR3 bases: TGTGCCAGCAGCCCTACAGGATCACTTAGGCCCCTCCACTTT. The gene calls are TRBV27 and TRBJ1-6; tentatively, D is TRBD1 (5 bases). CDR1 MNHEY and CDR2 SMNVEV come from the germline V gene (reference sequence). CDR3 length: 14 residues. Trimming cost V 6 bases and J 13 bases, with 19 bases left between them.

The rearrangement joins TRBV18 to TRBJ1-2; D is uncertain. V dropped 2 bases and J dropped 5 bases, with 6 bases sitting between them. The CDR3 is 12 residues long. Per germline, CDR1 KGHSH and CDR2 LQKENI. CDR3 in DNA: TGTGCCAGCTCACCAGCAGGTTATGGCTACACCTTC. This gives the protein CASSPAGYGYTF.

The CDR3 bases are TGTGCCAGCTCACCAATTAGCGGGAGCCCAGATACGCAGTATTTT. The encoded protein is CASSPISGSPDTQYF. This chain links TRBV18 with TRBJ2-3; 9 positions agree with TRBD2. Germline V gene sequence: CDR1 KGHSH, CDR2 LQKENI. This CDR3 is built from 15 residues. After removal of 2 bases from V and 4 bases from J, the junction contained 4 bases not matched to a gene.

The V and J genes are TRBV10-1 and TRBJ2-5, with 7 positions matching TRBD2. V lost 0 bases to trimming and J lost 4 bases; unmatched junction nucleotides: 5. Germline CDR1 WNHNN, CDR2 SYGVQD (reference sequence). This CDR3 spans 15 amino acids. The CDR3: CASSESPSGGETQYF. CDR3 DNA: TGCGCCAGCAGTGAGTCTCCTAGCGGAGGAGAGACCCAGTACTTC.

The rearrangement uses TRBV28 and TRBJ1-1; D is perhaps TRBD1 (5 bases). V lost 4 bases and J 0 bases, leaving 9 bases between the germline ends. Germline CDR1 MDHEN, CDR2 SYDVKM. The length of the CDR3 is 14 residues. The CDR3 nucleotides are TGTGCCAGCAGTTGGGGGGTTGTGAACACTGAAGCTTTCTTT. Its protein is CASSWGVVNTEAFF.

The genes are TRBV18 and TRBJ2-3, with 7 bases fitting TRBD2. The V gene's germline CDR1 is KGHSH and CDR2 LQKENI. CDR3 length: 14 amino acids. Germline trimming cut 5 bases from V and 4 bases from J; bases unmatched to any gene: 6. CDR3: CASSNGRTPDTQYF. The CDR3 nucleotides read TGTGCCAGCTCAAACGGGAGGACCCCAGATACGCAGTATTTT.

The V gene is TRBV27, the J gene TRBJ2-2, with unresolved D. The CDR3 contains 15 residues. Germline V gives CDR1 MNHEY, CDR2 SMNVEV (reference sequence). V was cut by 0 bases and J by 3 bases, with 8 bases left in between. The DNA of the CDR3 is TGTGCCAGCAGTTTATCGAGCGCGTACACCGGGGAGCTGTTTTTT. Encoded protein: CASSLSSAYTGELFF.

The J gene is TRBJ2-2, the V gene TRBV4-2, with 9 bases identical to TRBD1. CDR1 LGHNA and CDR2 YNFKEQ come from the germline V gene. Trimming took 1 base from V and 3 from J; bases not matched to a gene: 3. This CDR3 has 16 amino acids. The DNA for the CDR3 is TGTGCCAGCAGCCAAGCCGGGACAGGGTACACCGGGGAGCTGTTTTTT. Translation: CASSQAGTGYTGELFF.

The V and J genes are TRBV27 and TRBJ1-2; D is unclear. The CDR3 totals 13 residues. Trimming took 0 bases from V and 8 from J, leaving 10 bases between them. Germline V CDR1 and CDR2: MNHEY, SMNVEV (reference sequence). The CDR3 DNA follows: TGTGCCAGCAGTTTATCGAGGGTTCTGGGCTACACCTTC. This encodes CASSLSRVLGYTF.